The clone carrying this T cell receptor (beta chain) was observed a few times. Its antigen is as yet unknown. The CDR3 totals 16 residues. V lost 4 bases to trimming and J lost 1 base, with 13 bases between them. CDR1 and CDR2 (germline): SEHNR, FQNEAQ (reference sequence). These data originate in a study of T cells after yellow fever vaccination. Study in general: The SMART-Seq v4 Ultra Low Input method served to prepare the low-cell-number fractions.

TCRdb analysed the 5' RACE reads with MiXCR anew, one entry per CDR3 protein. Here the sample spans 150,000 or so distinct CDR3 sequences, approximately 9.7% being singletons. Overall study findings and caveats: Clonotypes appearing in both CD4 and CD8 compartments existed, and their share was small. Weaker overall, the secondary response nonetheless peaked faster (day 5 versus 15). From the bulk population, abundant clonotypes could contaminate and appear within FACS-sorted repertoires.

This specimen was CD8+ T cells sorted from PBMCs, taken 45 days after the yellow fever booster vaccination. The source of this sequence is a man aged 18 to 35 who received the YFV17D yellow fever vaccine. This sequence joins TRBV7-9 and TRBJ2-2; TRBD1 is a possible D gene (6 bases). Here the CDR3 reads CASSSRLTGNTGELFF. In DNA form, the CDR3 reads TGTGCCAGCAGCTCCCGATTGACAGGGAACACCGGGGAGCTGTTTTTT.